This T cell receptor (beta chain) was captured by sequencing in a study of blood T cell repertoires in COVID-19. This table comes from immunoSEQ multiplex PCR, and its TCRdb copy is limited to in-frame clones, with some not included. The sample has roughly 200,000 clones, 85% seen once. The count of this clone is one. This receptor was obtained from a man aged 40-49 years who had recovered from COVID-19. The sequenced material came from PBMCs or T cells enriched from blood (not recorded which).

The CDR3 loop is CASLVGGVTNEKLFF. DNA of the CDR3: TGTGCCAGCCTCGTCGGAGGGGTAACTAATGAAAAACTGTTTTTT. The rearrangement joins TRBV2 to TRBJ1-4; TRBD1 might be the D (5 bases). Germline CDR1 SNHLY, CDR2 FYNNEI. V shed 8 bases and J shed 1 base, with 14 bases lying between them. The CDR3 consists of 15 residues.